This T cell receptor (beta chain) emerged from a study of PD-1 blockade in classical Hodgkin lymphoma. At the level of the study: The nivolumab dose that patients received was 3 mg/kg, given intravenously every 2 weeks.

All patients relapsed after autologous stem cell transplantation, and brentuximab vedotin exposure varied. Germline V gene data show CDR1 as MGHRA and CDR2 as YSYEKL. V lost 0 bases, J lost 6 bases, and 7 bases stayed unmatched. The CDR3 is 16 amino acids. Profiling relied on immunoSEQ multiplex PCR, and the TCRdb table lists in-frame clones only, not all of them. The sample has about 50,000 clones, about three quarters seen once. The chain is built from TRBV4-1 and TRBJ2-1; 8 bases are a match to TRBD2. The receptor was isolated from a human donor with classical Hodgkin lymphoma. The sample was peripheral blood mononuclear cells (PBMCs), taken at baseline. CDR3 protein: CASSQDLGRALNEQFF. As DNA, the CDR3 is TGCGCCAGCAGCCAAGATCTCGGGAGGGCTCTCAATGAGCAGTTCTTC.